This entry is about one T cell receptor (beta chain). Antigen specificity is unknown. Germline lookup yields CDR1 SGHRS and CDR2 YFSETQ. The CDR3 has 17 amino acids. The junction had 11 bases not matched to a gene; V was cut back by 1 base and J by 4 bases. TCRdb re-analysed the RT-PCR reads in MiXCR, keeping a single row per CDR3 protein. The repertoire holds hundreds of thousands of distinct CDR3 sequences, with approximately 10% as singletons. This record belongs to a study of response to subunit inactivated influenza vaccine. Study-wide points: The authors suggested that few new T cells are recruited per seasonal influenza vaccination.

The chain recombines TRBV5-1 with TRBJ1-1, with 9 bases aligning to TRBD1. This sequence was found in a middle-aged man who received an inactivated influenza vaccine. Sequenced material: PBMCs from blood, taken more than 35 days after vaccination. The CDR3 sequence: CASSLRSGGQGVTEAFF. CDR3 DNA: TGCGCCAGCAGCTTGCGCTCTGGGGGACAGGGCGTCACTGAAGCTTTCTTT.